This TCR beta chain was sequenced during a study of beta chain features in type 1 diabetes. Study in general: No patient-donor differences in age, gender, total cells or subset yield. Researchers looked at 107,917,701 sorted cells across all samples. Study-wide findings and caveats: A PCR bias possibly favoring shorter templates would apply equally to patients and controls.

Sequenced material consisted of expressed TCRB transcripts (all of the isolated RNA was reverse transcribed). Assay used: immunoSEQ multiplex PCR; TCRdb lists only in-frame clones, some missing. The table lists about 42,000 clones, approximately 53% of them singletons. Germline-derived CDR1 and CDR2 are LGHNA and YNFKEQ. This CDR3 spans 17 amino acids. Losses at the gene ends were 2 bases for V and 7 bases for J; bases not matched to a gene: 11. As concerns this clone: Its specificity is unknown.

Averaging roughly 110 mL, one heparinised blood draw was given by each donor. The specimen sequenced was stem cell memory CD4+ T cells from blood. The clonotype comes from a woman aged 25 to 39 in good health. The rearrangement links TRBV4-2 to TRBJ1-4; 9 bases are a match to TRBD1. Here the CDR3 reads CASSQKSRGTGREKLFF. CDR3 nucleotides: TGTGCCAGCAGCCAAAAATCGAGAGGGACAGGGCGTGAAAAACTGTTTTTT.